The 7 T cell receptor beta chains in this list originate from one sample, sequenced in a study of tumor-infiltrating lymphocytes in primary liver carcinoma. Total RNA amounting to around 530 ng was the source from which TCR beta cDNA was made with a constant-region primer. Three nested multiplex PCR rounds, a slightly modified ARM-PCR method, built the TCR beta libraries. For approximately 11 cycles apiece, the opening two PCR rounds ran with TRBV1-TRBV30 forward primers and a C-beta reverse primer. TCRdb recomputed calls from the multiplex PCR reads with MiXCR, one row per CDR3 protein. Here the sample spans approximately 64,000 distinct CDR3 sequences, roughly two thirds being singletons. Unsorted bulk tissue of about 18-32 mg yielded co-extracted RNA and DNA. The sequenced sample consisted of liver tumor tissue from sampling region 4. Subset reported: tumor region T4, right-lateral pole. All receptors derive from a man aged 40-55 years with primary liver carcinoma and hepatitis B virus infection.

A word on this clonotype: Germline is not matched at one junction end, which may reflect a read error. The rearrangement uses TRBV6-7 and TRBJ2-5, with 9 bases identical to TRBD2. TRBV6-7 is known as an ORF, though its function is uncertain. CDR3 length equals 17 residues. CDR3 in DNA: TGTGCCTGCAGTTACTCGAGTTATTTAGCGGGAGAAGAGACCCAATACTTC. Protein sequence: CACSYSSYLAGEETQYF.

This clonotype has at least ten counts. The chain has TRBV11-2 and TRBJ2-7; D remains unclear. Trimming took off 2 bases at V and 2 bases at J, with 10 bases between the two ends. This CDR3 region has 14 residues. Germline CDR1 SGHAT, CDR2 FQNNGV. DNA for the CDR3: TGTGCCAGCAGCTTAACTGACACTGCCTACGAGCAGTACTTC. Amino acid sequence: CASSLTDTAYEQYF.

In the case of this clonotype: An end of the junction differs from the germline gene, which may be a read error. This chain uses TRBV6-5 with TRBJ2-1; 12 bases fit TRBD2. The CDR3 is 17 residues long. The germline V gene has CDR1 MNHEY and CDR2 SVGAGI. CDR3 nucleotide sequence: TGTGCCAGCAGACCACCTGGACTAGCGGGGATTTACAATGAGCAGTCCTTC. Its translation is CASRPPGLAGIYNEQSF.

This clonotype was counted between two and nine times. Its ends do not fully match the called genes, so a read error is possible. The V call is TRBV6-1, the J call TRBJ2-1; perhaps D is TRBD1 or TRBD2 (5 bases each). CDR3 length: 16 residues. CDR1 MNHNS and CDR2 SASEGT come from the germline V gene. The CDR3 loop is CASSGRPGPGYNEQSF. CDR3 bases: TGTGCCAGCAGTGGAAGACCGGGACCTGGCTACAACGAGCAGTCCTTC.

About this clonotype itself: At one of its ends the junction is not consistent with the germline gene, which may arise from a read error. CDR3 bases: TGCGACAGCAGCCCTGGACTAGCGGGAGTTACCACAGATACGCAGTATTTT. This translates into CDSSPGLAGVTTDTQYF. The gene calls are TRBV5-1 and TRBJ2-3; 13 bases line up with TRBD2. CDR3 length: 17 amino acids. Germline values: CDR1 SGHRS, CDR2 YFSETQ.

Comments on this clonotype: A junction boundary mismatches the germline segment, possibly from a read error. The chain links TRBV11-1 to TRBJ2-2; TRBD2 is a possible D gene (6 bases). The CDR3 totals 16 residues. Germline V gene sequence: CDR1 SGHAT, CDR2 FQDESV (reference sequence). In nucleotides, the CDR3 is TGTTCCAGCAGCCCGGGGGTCGGGGCGAACACCGGGGAGCTGTTTTTT. Its protein is CSSSPGVGANTGELFF.

CDR3 in DNA: TGTGCCAGCAGCTTTGACAGGGCTGGGTGCTACACCTTC. Protein sequence: CASSFDRAGCYTF. The genes are TRBV11-2 and TRBJ1-2, with TRBD1 identical over 7 bases. In germline, CDR1 is SGHAT, CDR2 FQNNGV. The CDR3 is 13 residues long. V lost 3 bases to trimming and J lost 9 bases; unmatched junction nucleotides: 7.